This entry describes one T cell receptor beta chain. Germline assignment: CDR1 SGHRS and CDR2 YFSETQ. The CDR3 covers 16 residues. After removal of 0 bases from V and 8 bases from J, the junction contained 12 bases not matched to a gene. The table came from immunoSEQ multiplex PCR; TCRdb's copy has only in-frame clones and leaves some out. The sample carries about 110,000 clones, approximately 89% recorded once. This sample was included in a study of OX40 agonist ivuxolimab in advanced cancers. The rearrangement uses TRBV5-1 and TRBJ1-2, with TRBD1 identical over 8 bases. The source of this sequence is an adult with an advanced solid tumor such as melanoma, head and neck, liver or kidney cancer. Here the sequenced sample was CD4+ or CD8+ T cells sorted from blood, taken in a trial of the OX40 agonist ivuxolimab. The CDR3 is CASSLGTQGAFLGYTF. As DNA, the CDR3 is TGCGCCAGCAGCTTGGGAACTCAGGGGGCCTTCCTAGGCTACACCTTC.